Listed below are T cell receptor beta chains from one sample, sequenced in a study of OX40 agonist ivuxolimab in advanced cancers. The assay was immunoSEQ multiplex PCR, and TCRdb's table has in-frame clones only and misses some. The table records 70,000 to 95,000 clones, approximately 86% of them present only once. The input for sequencing was CD4+ or CD8+ T cells sorted from blood, taken in a trial of the OX40 agonist ivuxolimab. All receptors come from an adult with an advanced solid tumor such as melanoma, head and neck, liver or kidney cancer. Each CDR3 is given with its conserved first and last residue. A D gene is named only where the DNA matches it firmly. Clone sizes are given selectively: once, few, many, or a class where the clone is expanded.

D	size	V	J	CDR3	DNA
NA	NA	TRBV5-1	TRBJ1-1	CASSVALGTEAFF	TGCGCCAGCAGCGTTGCATTGGGCACTGAAGCTTTCTTT
NA	NA	TRBV6-1	TRBJ1-5	CASSEGLANQPQHF	TGTGCCAGCAGTGAAGGGTTGGCCAATCAGCCCCAGCATTTT
NA	NA	TRBV19	TRBJ2-4	CASPAPVGRPLAKNIQYF	TGTGCCAGTCCCGCCCCAGTTGGCAGGCCACTAGCCAAAAACATTCAGTACTTC
TRBD1	NA	TRBV6-6	TRBJ2-7	CASRRTGIYEQYF	TGTGCCAGCAGACGGACAGGGATCTACGAGCAGTACTTC
NA	NA	TRBV6-1	TRBJ1-3	CASSEALPVYSGNTIYF	TGTGCCAGCAGTGAAGCGCTTCCAGTCTACTCTGGAAACACCATATATTTT
NA	NA	TRBV6-9	TRBJ2-7	CASSWAEGYEQYF	TGTGCCAGCAGTTGGGCGGAGGGGTACGAGCAGTACTTC
NA	NA	TRBV2	TRBJ1-1	CASSDRNAVNTEAFF	TGTGCCAGCAGTGACAGGAATGCGGTGAACACTGAAGCTTTCTTT
TRBD1	NA	TRBV2	TRBJ2-6	CASKDRGGANVLTF	TGTGCCAGCAAAGACAGGGGTGGGGCCAACGTCCTGACTTTC
TRBD1	NA	TRBV9	TRBJ1-4	CASSRDRLNEKLFF	TGTGCCAGCAGCCGGGACAGACTAAATGAAAAACTGTTTTTT
TRBD2	NA	TRBV5-1	TRBJ2-3	CASSSGLAGGPTDTQYF	TGCGCCAGCAGCTCGGGACTAGCGGGGGGGCCCACAGATACGCAGTATTTT
TRBD1	NA	TRBV6-1	TRBJ2-1	CASSWDRGLHNEQFF	TGTGCCAGCAGTTGGGACAGGGGACTCCACAATGAGCAGTTCTTC
NA	NA	TRBV7-6	TRBJ2-5	CASSPPLHVETQYF	TGTGCCAGCAGCCCCCCGCTCCACGTGGAGACCCAGTACTTC
NA	NA	TRBV7-9	TRBJ2-3	CASSSADTQYF	TGTGCCAGCAGCTCCGCAGATACGCAGTATTTT
TRBD1	NA	TRBV7-9	TRBJ1-2	CASVLQGANGYTF	TGTGCCAGCGTTCTGCAGGGGGCTAATGGCTACACCTTC
NA	NA	TRBV9	TRBJ1-4	CASSVGQLRENEKLFF	TGTGCCAGCAGCGTAGGTCAACTCCGGGAGAATGAAAAACTGTTTTTT
TRBD1	NA	TRBV6-1	TRBJ1-2	CASSEDRAYGYTF	TGTGCCAGCAGCGAGGACAGGGCCTATGGCTACACCTTC
NA	NA	TRBV6-5	TRBJ2-5	CASTGLETQYF	TGTGCCAGTACAGGGTTAGAGACCCAGTACTTC
NA	NA	TRBV9	TRBJ2-1	CASTTEGVNEQFF	TGTGCCAGCACTACCGAGGGGGTCAATGAGCAGTTCTTC
NA	NA	TRBV2	TRBJ2-7	CASSDKLPYEQYF	TGTGCCAGCAGTGACAAGCTACCCTACGAGCAGTACTTC
NA	NA	TRBV5-1	TRBJ1-3	CASSAGRGPSGNTIYF	TGCGCCAGCAGCGCGGGGCGGGGTCCCTCTGGAAACACCATATATTTT
TRBD2	NA	TRBV7-6	TRBJ2-2	CASSSGLAGGAGELFF	TGTGCCAGCAGCTCGGGACTAGCGGGGGGTGCCGGGGAGCTGTTTTTT
NA	NA	TRBV5-4	TRBJ2-7	CASSLKQPVNEQYF	TGTGCCAGCAGCTTGAAGCAGCCCGTGAACGAGCAGTACTTC
NA	NA	TRBV2	TRBJ1-2	CASTGSDGYGYTF	TGTGCCAGCACCGGCTCGGACGGCTATGGCTACACCTTC
TRBD1	NA	TRBV30	TRBJ2-2	CAWRVWGQGNTGELFF	TGTGCCTGGAGGGTTTGGGGACAGGGGAACACCGGGGAGCTGTTTTTT
NA	NA	TRBV6-6	TRBJ2-1	CASIPLGGGAYNEQFF	TGTGCCAGCATCCCTCTAGGGGGAGGGGCCTACAATGAGCAGTTCTTC
TRBD2	once	TRBV5-1	TRBJ2-2	CASSLGREASVAGELFF	TGCGCCAGCAGCTTAGGCCGGGAGGCTAGCGTCGCCGGGGAGCTGTTTTTT
TRBD2	NA	TRBV6-1	TRBJ2-7	CASTSGPGGAEQYF	TGTGCCAGCACTTCCGGGCCGGGGGGAGCCGAGCAGTACTTC
TRBD2	NA	TRBV5-1	TRBJ2-1	CASSSSSGLKNEQFF	TGCGCCAGCAGCTCGTCTAGCGGGTTGAAGAATGAGCAGTTCTTC
TRBD1	NA	TRBV25-1	TRBJ1-2	CASSEAGGYGYTF	TGTGCCAGCAGTGAGGCAGGGGGCTATGGCTACACCTTC
NA	once	TRBV5-1	TRBJ2-3	CASSLASGHTDTQYF	TGCGCCAGCAGCTTGGCCAGTGGGCACACAGATACGCAGTATTTT
TRBD1	NA	TRBV28	TRBJ1-2	CASSLPKTGTSPLFNYGYTF	TGTGCCAGCAGTTTACCCAAGACAGGGACCTCTCCCTTATTTAACTATGGCTACACCTTC
NA	NA	TRBV29-1	TRBJ1-2	CSASLQGGGYTF	TGCAGCGCCTCCTTACAGGGTGGAGGCTACACCTTC
TRBD2	NA	TRBV7-6	TRBJ2-6	CASSPGGGRVRSGANVLTF	TGTGCCAGCAGCCCCGGGGGGGGCAGGGTCCGATCTGGGGCCAACGTCCTGACTTTC
NA	NA	TRBV28	TRBJ1-1	CASSLPPGRGNTEAFF	TGTGCCAGCAGTCTACCACCGGGTAGGGGGAACACTGAAGCTTTCTTT
NA	NA	TRBV5-1	TRBJ2-3	CASSGDGLDTQYF	TGCGCCAGCAGCGGGGACGGGTTAGATACGCAGTATTTT
NA	NA	TRBV14	TRBJ1-2	CASSQYSAGGYTF	TGTGCCAGCAGCCAGTATTCAGCAGGGGGCTACACCTTC
NA	NA	TRBV19	TRBJ1-1	CASKSQSGTEAFF	TGTGCCAGTAAGTCACAGAGTGGCACTGAAGCTTTCTTT